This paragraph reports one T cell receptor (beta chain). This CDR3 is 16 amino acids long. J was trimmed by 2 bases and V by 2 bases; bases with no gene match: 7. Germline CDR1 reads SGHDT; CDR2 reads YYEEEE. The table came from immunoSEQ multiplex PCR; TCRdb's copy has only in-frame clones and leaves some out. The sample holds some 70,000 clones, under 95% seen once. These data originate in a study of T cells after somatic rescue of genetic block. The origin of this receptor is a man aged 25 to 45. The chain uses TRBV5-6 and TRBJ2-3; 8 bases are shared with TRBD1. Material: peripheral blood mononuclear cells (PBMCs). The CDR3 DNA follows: TGTGCCAGCAGCTTATTGGGGACAGGATCCACAGATACGCAGTATTTT. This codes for CASSLLGTGSTDTQYF.